These 5 T cell receptor beta chains were all obtained from the same sample, sequenced in a study of T cells after yellow fever vaccination. Each CDR3 protein gets one entry after TCRdb re-called the 5' RACE reads with MiXCR. The profile shows a few hundred thousand distinct CDR3 sequences, 18% of them singletons. Sequenced material: PBMCs, taken before the yellow fever booster vaccination. The receptors were gathered from a man younger than 30 who received the YFV17D yellow fever vaccine.

This clonotype was picked up a small number of times. The rearrangement joins TRBV9 to TRBJ2-6; D is unclear. The germline V and J ends were trimmed by 8 bases and 2 bases, with 11 bases remaining between them. The CDR3 runs to 14 residues. CDR1 SGDLS and CDR2 YYNGEE come from the germline V gene. The CDR3 nucleotides are TGTGCCAGTGCGACGGGTCCTGGGGCCAACGTCCTGACTTTC. Encoded protein: CASATGPGANVLTF.

This clonotype was detected a few times. V is TRBV20-1 and J is TRBJ1-2; weak D call: TRBD1 (5 bases). CDR3 length: 12 amino acids. Germline lookup yields CDR1 DFQATT and CDR2 SNEGSKA (reference sequence). V was shortened by 1 base and J by 8 bases, with 11 bases between the two germline ends. CDR3 bases: TGCAGTGCTAGAGGCCAGGGTCAGGGCTACACCTTC. Protein product: CSARGQGQGYTF.

In its sample, this clonotype was seen many times. The rearrangement uses TRBV5-1 and TRBJ2-5; possible D gene TRBD1, 5 bases. CDR1 and CDR2 from the germline V gene are SGHRS and YFSETQ. CDR3 length: 13 residues. V was clipped by 4 bases and J by 5 bases, with 12 bases between them. DNA of the CDR3: TGCGCCAGCAGCAATCAGGGATCGGAGACCCAGTACTTC. Protein product: CASSNQGSETQYF.

V usage is TRBV12-3 or TRBV12-4 and J usage is TRBJ1-6; a possible D gene is TRBD1 (5 bases). V lost 3 bases to trimming and J lost 10 bases, with 13 bases between them. CDR3 length equals 14 residues. CDR3 nucleotides: TGTGCCAGCAGTTTGATGGGGGGTCGGTCACCCCTCCACTTT. This gives the protein CASSLMGGRSPLHF.

A few counts support this clonotype. The rearrangement links TRBV5-1 to TRBJ1-2; D is perhaps TRBD1 (5 bases). Germline V lookup: CDR1 SGHRS, CDR2 YFSETQ. V dropped 4 bases and J dropped 3 bases, with 13 bases sitting between them. CDR3 length: 14 residues. CDR3 nucleotide sequence: TGCGCCAGCAGCACCGGACAAGCCGACTATGGCTACACCTTC. Its protein product is CASSTGQADYGYTF.